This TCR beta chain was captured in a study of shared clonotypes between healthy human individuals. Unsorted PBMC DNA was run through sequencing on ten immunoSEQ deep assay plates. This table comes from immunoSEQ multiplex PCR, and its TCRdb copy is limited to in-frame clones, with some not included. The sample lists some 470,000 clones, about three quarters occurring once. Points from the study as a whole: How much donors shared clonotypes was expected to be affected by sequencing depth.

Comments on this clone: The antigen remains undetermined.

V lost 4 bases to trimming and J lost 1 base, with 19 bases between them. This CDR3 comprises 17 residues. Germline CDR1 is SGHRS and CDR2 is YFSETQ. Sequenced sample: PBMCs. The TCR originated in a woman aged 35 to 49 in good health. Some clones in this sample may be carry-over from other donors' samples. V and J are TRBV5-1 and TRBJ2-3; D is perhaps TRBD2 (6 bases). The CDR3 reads CASSRRDSSLGTDTQYF. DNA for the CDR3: TGCGCCAGCAGCCGCCGGGACTCATCCCTCGGCACAGATACGCAGTATTTT. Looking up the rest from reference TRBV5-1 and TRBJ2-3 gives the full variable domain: KAGVTQTPRYLIKTRGQQVTLSCSPISGHRSVSWYQQTPGQGLQFLFEYFSETQRNKGNFPGRFSGRQFSNSRSEMNVSTLELGDSALYLCASSRRDSSLGTDTQYFGPGTRLTVL.